This TCR beta chain was found in a study of a mutant IDH1 vaccine in newly diagnosed glioma. Study context: Once 4-6 weeks had passed after radiotherapy alone, vaccination started, or it started with temozolomide cycles. Of treated patients, approximately 60% were men and roughly 40% women, averaging around 39 years.

Germline lookup yields CDR1 MNHNS and CDR2 SASEGT. The CDR3 contains 14 residues. Deletions cut 5 bases from V and 2 bases from J, with 13 bases between. Note on this clone: Its antigen is unidentified.

Data came from immunoSEQ multiplex PCR; TCRdb stores just in-frame clones and leaves some out. Of tens of thousands of clones listed, approximately 80% are singletons. Sample time point: week 5, during vaccination. Vaccinated patients received 300 ug of mutant IDH1 20-mer peptide per dose, with topical imiquimod. Study-level results: Pseudoprogression apparently lacked any relation to changes in top peripheral T cell clonotypes. The study observed vaccine-induced immune responses in 90% to 95% of patients.

The sequencing here drew on PBMCs, taken from a glioma patient whose treatment included an IDH1 peptide vaccine. The chain recombines TRBV6-1 with TRBJ2-7; D call uncertain. The origin of this receptor is a man aged 45-60 years with glioma. The DNA for the CDR3 is TGTGCCAGCAGTACTACCATGGGTGCCTACGAGCAGTACTTC. Translation: CASSTTMGAYEQYF.